What follows are 23 T cell receptor beta chains derived from one specimen sequenced in a study of early T cells in non-severe SARS-CoV-2 infection. MiXCR, run by TCRdb on the 5' RACE reads, gives a single entry per CDR3 protein. The sample holds tens of thousands of distinct CDR3 sequences, 10% to 15% seen once. The sample consisted of whole blood. The receptors stem from an adult who was a healthcare worker with PCR-confirmed SARS-CoV-2 infection or an uninfected control (not recorded which).

A few counts support this clonotype. The V gene is TRBV28, the J gene TRBJ2-7; D is tentatively TRBD1 or TRBD2 (5 bases each). The CDR3 runs to 13 residues. With 6 bases removed from V and 3 bases from J, the gap between germline ends came to 12 bases. Germline V gives CDR1 MDHEN, CDR2 SYDVKM. The CDR3 DNA follows: TGTGCCAGCAGCCGGTCGAGGGGCTACGAGCAGTACTTC. Residues: CASSRSRGYEQYF.

This clonotype has ten or more counts. The chain combines TRBV9 with TRBJ2-1; the D gene is possibly TRBD2 (5 bases). V lost 1 base to trimming and J lost 3 bases, with 26 bases between them. The CDR3 spans 20 residues. CDR1 SGDLS and CDR2 YYNGEE come from the germline V gene. As DNA, the CDR3 is TGTGCCAGCAGCGTAATGCTGTGGGAGCCCGTCACTTCAAACTACAATGAGCAGTTCTTC. It translates to CASSVMLWEPVTSNYNEQFF.

The chain uses TRBV6-5 and TRBJ1-2, with D maybe TRBD1 (6 bases). This CDR3 is built from 11 residues. Germline CDR1 reads MNHEY; CDR2 reads SVGAGI. Trimming removed 6 bases from V and 8 bases from J, with 10 bases in between. The CDR3 is CASRTGRGYTF. The CDR3 nucleotides are TGTGCCAGCAGAACAGGGAGAGGCTACACCTTC.

The CDR3 DNA reads TGCAGTGCCATTAGCGGAACTAGCGGTGACTACGAGCAGTACTTC. It codes for CSAISGTSGDYEQYF. The chain couples TRBV20-1 to TRBJ2-7; TRBD2 matches at 8 bases. V shed 6 bases and J 3 bases; nucleotides not matched to a gene: 13. In germline, CDR1 is DFQATT, CDR2 SNEGSKA (reference sequence). This CDR3 has 15 residues.

The table lists this clonotype with a few counts. The rearrangement links TRBV5-1 to TRBJ2-5; maybe TRBD2 (6 bases). V was cut by 0 bases and J by 3 bases, with 12 bases left in between. There are 15 residues in the CDR3. The germline V gene encodes CDR1 SGHRS and CDR2 YFSETQ. The CDR3 coding sequence is TGCGCCAGCAGCTTGGGGGGGAGGAGCGAAGAGACCCAGTACTTC. It is translated as CASSLGGRSEETQYF.

This clonotype has a handful of counts. The V call is TRBV9, the J call TRBJ1-4; no clear D. This CDR3 contains 16 residues. V dropped 0 bases and J dropped 0 bases, with 9 bases sitting between them. In germline, CDR1 is SGDLS, CDR2 YYNGEE. The CDR3 sequence is CASSVAPDSTNEKLFF. Written as DNA, the CDR3 is TGTGCCAGCAGCGTAGCCCCGGACTCAACTAATGAAAAACTGTTTTTT.

In this sample, this clonotype turned up many times. The chain has TRBV5-1 and TRBJ2-5; D possibly matches TRBD1 or TRBD2 (5 bases each). There are 11 residues in the CDR3. Germline assignment: CDR1 SGHRS and CDR2 YFSETQ. The germline V and J ends were trimmed by 5 bases and 5 bases, with 7 bases remaining between them. CDR3 in amino acids: CASRWGETQYF. DNA for the CDR3: TGCGCCAGCAGATGGGGGGAGACCCAGTACTTC.

In its sample, this clonotype was seen a few times. V is TRBV28 and J is TRBJ2-7; no clear D. The CDR3 contains 11 residues. CDR1 and CDR2 from the germline V gene are MDHEN and SYDVKM. Between the trimmed V and J ends, which lost 1 base and 6 bases, there was a span of 4 bases. CDR3 in DNA: TGTGCCAGCAGTTTATTTCGCGAGCAGTACTTC. Its translation: CASSLFREQYF.

This clonotype showed up many times. This chain connects TRBV6-2 or TRBV6-3 to TRBJ2-1; D might be TRBD1 (5 bases). The germline V gene encodes CDR1 MNHEY and CDR2 SVGEGT. The CDR3 consists of 15 residues. Trimming took off 0 bases at V and 2 bases at J, with 8 bases between the two ends. CDR3 protein: CASSYSSGPYNEQFF. The DNA for the CDR3 is TGTGCCAGCAGTTACTCGTCAGGGCCCTACAATGAGCAGTTCTTC.

This clonotype was found many times. The chain links TRBV30 to TRBJ1-3; 9 positions match TRBD1. The CDR3 is 17 amino acids. CDR1 is GTSNPN, CDR2 SVGIG, per germline (reference sequence). V lost 4 bases, J lost 4 bases, and 14 bases stayed unmatched. CDR3: CAWIGTGKDLTGNTIYF. In DNA form, the CDR3 reads TGTGCCTGGATAGGGACAGGGAAAGACCTTACCGGAAACACCATATATTTT.

There are many counts of this clonotype. The CDR3 here is CASSSTGNGYTF. For the CDR3, the DNA is TGTGCCAGCAGTTCTACAGGGAATGGCTACACCTTC. The chain joins TRBV27 to TRBJ1-2; perhaps TRBD1 as D (6 bases). The CDR3 loop spans 12 amino acids. The germline V and J ends were trimmed by 4 bases and 6 bases, with 9 bases remaining between them. The germline V gene encodes CDR1 MNHEY and CDR2 SMNVEV (reference sequence).

This clonotype was counted a few times. This chain uses TRBV15 with TRBJ2-6, with D perhaps TRBD1 (5 bases). The CDR3 covers 14 residues. Trimming removed 4 bases from V and 4 bases from J, with 8 bases in between. CDR1 and CDR2 (germline): LNHNV, YYDKDF (reference sequence). CDR3 region: CATSNRGGANVLTF. In DNA form, the CDR3 reads TGTGCCACCAGCAATAGGGGAGGGGCCAACGTCCTGACTTTC.

The V and J genes are TRBV28 and TRBJ1-5, with 9 bases aligning to TRBD1. The trim removed 6 bases at V and 0 bases at J, leaving 6 bases unmatched. In germline, CDR1 is MDHEN, CDR2 SYDVKM. The CDR3 covers 16 residues. The CDR3 sequence is CASSPGQGYSNQPQHF. As DNA, the CDR3 is TGTGCCAGCAGCCCGGGACAGGGCTATAGCAATCAGCCCCAGCATTTT.

The J gene is TRBJ2-3, the V gene TRBV19, with 7 bases matching TRBD1. The length of the CDR3 is 13 residues. Looked up from germline, CDR1 is LNHDA and CDR2 is SQIVND (reference sequence). With V trimmed by 8 bases and J by 0 bases, 2 bases remained unmatched. The CDR3 reads CASGDRSTDTQYF. Here the CDR3 DNA reads TGTGCCAGTGGGGACAGAAGCACAGATACGCAGTATTTT.

The V gene is TRBV23-1, the J gene TRBJ1-4, with a weak D call TRBD1 (6 bases). TRBV23-1 is known as an ORF, though its function is uncertain. The CDR3 is 14 amino acids. Trimming shortened V by 4 bases and J by 6 bases, and 12 bases separated the two germline ends. CDR3 sequence reads: CASSRRDTYEKLFF. The CDR3, as DNA: TGCGCCAGCAGTCGTAGGGACACTTATGAAAAACTGTTTTTT.

The sample holds many counts of this clonotype. The CDR3 DNA sequence: TGCAGCGCCCATAGCGGAAAAGAGACCCAGTACTTC. It encodes CSAHSGKETQYF. The chain employs TRBV29-1 and TRBJ2-5; the D gene is possibly TRBD2 (6 bases). The CDR3 totals 12 residues. Germline CDR1 SQVTM, CDR2 ANQGSEA. Trimming pared 7 bases from V and 3 bases from J, leaving 12 bases between.

DNA for the CDR3: TGCAGCGTTCTCCTAGCGGGGGATCAGTTCTTC. It yields the protein CSVLLAGDQFF. The chain couples TRBV29-1 to TRBJ2-1; 10 positions agree with TRBD2. CDR3 length: 11 amino acids. Losses at the gene ends were 5 bases for V and 13 bases for J; bases not matched to a gene: 5. Germline assignment: CDR1 SQVTM and CDR2 ANQGSEA.

This chain links TRBV20-1 with TRBJ1-2; D uncertain. Germline CDR1 reads DFQATT; CDR2 reads SNEGSKA (reference sequence). V lost 3 bases and J lost 2, with 7 bases in between. The CDR3 totals 12 residues. CDR3 protein: CSARNTNYGYTF. CDR3 sequence (DNA): TGCAGTGCTAGGAACACCAACTATGGCTACACCTTC.

This clonotype has only a few counts. The rearrangement links TRBV15 to TRBJ2-1, with a possible D match to TRBD1 (5 bases). In germline, CDR1 is LNHNV, CDR2 YYDKDF (reference sequence). V gave up 0 bases and J gave up 6 bases, with 9 bases separating them. This CDR3 is 14 amino acids long. The CDR3 region is CATSRDQGANEQFF. CDR3 DNA: TGTGCCACCAGCAGAGATCAAGGGGCCAATGAGCAGTTCTTC.

The chain combines TRBV15 with TRBJ2-5, with D possibly matching TRBD1 (5 bases). Germline CDR1 LNHNV, CDR2 YYDKDF (reference sequence). The CDR3 is 14 residues long. Trimming removed 1 base from V and 0 bases from J, with 6 bases in between. The chain's CDR3 is CATSRAGNQETQYF. In DNA, the CDR3 is TGTGCCACCAGCAGAGCAGGGAACCAAGAGACCCAGTACTTC.

This clonotype appeared many times. V usage is TRBV12-3 or TRBV12-4 and J usage is TRBJ1-2, with a weak D call TRBD1 (5 bases). The V end was cut by 4 bases, the J end by 7 bases, with 19 bases between. The CDR3 is made up of 15 amino acids. CDR3 DNA: TGTGCCAGCAGTTGGGGGACCACCCCACGAGGTGGCTACACCTTC. Its protein product is CASSWGTTPRGGYTF.

The sample holds one count of this clonotype. The CDR3: CASSPPGQEQYF. In DNA, the CDR3 is TGTGCCAGCAGCCCTCCAGGACAGGAACAGTACTTC. The rearrangement uses TRBV3-1 and TRBJ2-5, with 7 bases matching TRBD1. In germline, CDR1 is LGHDT, CDR2 YNNKEL (reference sequence). The CDR3 runs to 12 residues. The V and J ends lost 4 bases and 11 bases, in that order; junction bases with no gene match: 7.

This clonotype appeared many times. The rearrangement links TRBV29-1 to TRBJ1-1; D is possibly TRBD1 (5 bases). The CDR3 covers 12 residues. Germline lookup yields CDR1 SQVTM and CDR2 ANQGSEA. Between the trimmed V and J ends, which lost 7 bases and 7 bases, there was a span of 16 bases. The DNA for the CDR3 is TGCAGCGCCGTCCGGGACTCCGGTGAAGCTTTCTTT. It codes for CSAVRDSGEAFF.